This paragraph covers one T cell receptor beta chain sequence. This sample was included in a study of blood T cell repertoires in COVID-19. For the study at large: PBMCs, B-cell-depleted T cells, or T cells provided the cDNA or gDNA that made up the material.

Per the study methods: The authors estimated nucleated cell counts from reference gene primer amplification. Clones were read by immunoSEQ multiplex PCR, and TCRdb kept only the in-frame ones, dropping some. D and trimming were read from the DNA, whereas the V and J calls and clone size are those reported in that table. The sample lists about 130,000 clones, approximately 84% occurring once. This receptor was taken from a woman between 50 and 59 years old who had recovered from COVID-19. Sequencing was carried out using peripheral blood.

The CDR3 DNA reads as TGTGCCAGCAGCTTCGACGGCGGTGGCGAGCAGTACTTC. As protein: CASSFDGGGEQYF. V gene TRBV7-6 combines with J gene TRBJ2-7, with D unresolved. Trimming left V 3 bases short and J 6 bases short, with 12 bases between. The CDR3 loop spans 13 amino acids. Germline loops: CDR1 SGHVS, CDR2 FNYEAQ. The entire variable domain, with the rest obtained from reference TRBV7-6 and TRBJ2-7, is as follows: GAGVSQSPRYKVTKRGQDVALRCDPISGHVSLYWYRQALGQGPEFLTYFNYEAQQDKSGLPNDRFSAERPEGSISTLTIQRTEQRDSAMYRCASSFDGGGEQYFGPGTRLTVT.